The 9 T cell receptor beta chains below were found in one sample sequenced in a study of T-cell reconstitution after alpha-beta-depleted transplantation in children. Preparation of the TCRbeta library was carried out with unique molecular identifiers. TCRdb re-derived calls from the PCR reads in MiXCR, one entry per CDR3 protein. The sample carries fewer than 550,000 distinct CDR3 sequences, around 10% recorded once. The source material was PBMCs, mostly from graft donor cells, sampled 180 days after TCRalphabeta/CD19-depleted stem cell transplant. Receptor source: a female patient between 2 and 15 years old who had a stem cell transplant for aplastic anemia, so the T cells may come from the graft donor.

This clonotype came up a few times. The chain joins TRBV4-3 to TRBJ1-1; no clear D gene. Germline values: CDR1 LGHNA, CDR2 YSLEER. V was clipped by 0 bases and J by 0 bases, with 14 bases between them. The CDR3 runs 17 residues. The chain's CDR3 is CASSQDHHQVMNTEAFF. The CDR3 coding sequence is TGCGCCAGCAGCCAAGACCACCATCAGGTGATGAACACTGAAGCTTTCTTT.

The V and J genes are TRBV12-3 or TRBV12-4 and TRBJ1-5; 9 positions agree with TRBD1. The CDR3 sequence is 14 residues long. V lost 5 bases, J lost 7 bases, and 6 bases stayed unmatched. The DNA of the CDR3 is TGTGCCAGCAGTATACGACAGGGGGGCCAGCCCCAGCATTTT. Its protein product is CASSIRQGGQPQHF.

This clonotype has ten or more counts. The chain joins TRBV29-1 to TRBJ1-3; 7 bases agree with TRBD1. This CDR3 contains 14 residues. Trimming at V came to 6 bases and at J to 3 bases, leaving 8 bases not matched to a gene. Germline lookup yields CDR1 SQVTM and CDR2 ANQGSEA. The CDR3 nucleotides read TGCAGCGTCACCAGACAGGGTGTTGGAAACACCATATATTTT. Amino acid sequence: CSVTRQGVGNTIYF.

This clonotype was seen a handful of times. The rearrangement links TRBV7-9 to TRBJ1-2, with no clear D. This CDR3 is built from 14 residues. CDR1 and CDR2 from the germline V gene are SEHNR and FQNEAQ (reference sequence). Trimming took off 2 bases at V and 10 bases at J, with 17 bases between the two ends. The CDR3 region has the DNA TGTGCCAGCAGCTTAAGGGTTGGGCCGGCGGACTACACCTTC. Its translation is CASSLRVGPADYTF.

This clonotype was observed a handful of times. The CDR3 spells CASSSIAYEQYV. The CDR3 bases are TGTGCCAGCAGTTCGATAGCCTACGAGCAGTACGTC. The V gene is TRBV27, the J gene TRBJ2-7, with unresolved D. The CDR3 has 12 amino acids. CDR1 is MNHEY, CDR2 SMNVEV, per germline (reference sequence). Trimming removed 4 bases at V and 2 bases at J, with 6 bases between.

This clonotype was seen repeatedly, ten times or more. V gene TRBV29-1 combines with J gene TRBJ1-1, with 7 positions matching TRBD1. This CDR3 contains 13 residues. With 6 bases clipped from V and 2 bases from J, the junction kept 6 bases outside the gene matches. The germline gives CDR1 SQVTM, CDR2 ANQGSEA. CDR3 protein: CSVVTGVNTEAFF. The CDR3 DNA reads TGCAGCGTCGTTACAGGGGTTAACACTGAAGCTTTCTTT.

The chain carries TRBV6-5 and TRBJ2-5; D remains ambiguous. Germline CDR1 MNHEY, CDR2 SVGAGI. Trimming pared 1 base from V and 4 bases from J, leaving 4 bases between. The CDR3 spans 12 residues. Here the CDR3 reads CASSYWGETQYF. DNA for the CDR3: TGTGCCAGCAGTTACTGGGGAGAGACCCAGTACTTC.

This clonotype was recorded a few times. CDR3 sequence: CASSLLRGIQETQYF. The CDR3 DNA follows: TGTGCCAGCAGCTTGCTCCGGGGTATCCAAGAGACCCAGTACTTC. The chain carries TRBV5-6 and TRBJ2-5; D is perhaps TRBD2 (5 bases). CDR1 is SGHDT and CDR2 is YYEEEE in the germline V gene. The CDR3 consists of 15 residues. V lost 1 base, J lost 1 base, and 11 bases lay in between.

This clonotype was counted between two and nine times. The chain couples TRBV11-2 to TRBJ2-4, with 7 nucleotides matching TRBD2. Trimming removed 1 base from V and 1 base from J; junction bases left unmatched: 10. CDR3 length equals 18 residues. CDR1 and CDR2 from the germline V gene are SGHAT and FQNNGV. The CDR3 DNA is TGTGCCAGCAGCTTAGGGGGGGGAGGGCGGTTTGCCAAAAACATTCAGTACTTC. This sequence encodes CASSLGGGGRFAKNIQYF.